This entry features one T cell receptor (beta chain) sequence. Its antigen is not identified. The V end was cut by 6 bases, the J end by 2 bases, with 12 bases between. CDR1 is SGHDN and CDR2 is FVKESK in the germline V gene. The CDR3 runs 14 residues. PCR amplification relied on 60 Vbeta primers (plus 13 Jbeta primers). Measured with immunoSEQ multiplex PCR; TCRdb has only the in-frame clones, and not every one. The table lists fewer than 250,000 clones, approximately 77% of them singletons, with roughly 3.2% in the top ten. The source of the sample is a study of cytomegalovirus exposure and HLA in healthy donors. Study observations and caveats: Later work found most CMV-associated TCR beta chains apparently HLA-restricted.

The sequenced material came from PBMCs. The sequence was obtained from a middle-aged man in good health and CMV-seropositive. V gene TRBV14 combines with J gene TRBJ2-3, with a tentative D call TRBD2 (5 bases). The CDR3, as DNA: TGTGCCAGCAGGGGCGGGCTTCCCACAGATACGCAGTATTTT. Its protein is CASRGGLPTDTQYF.